Listed below are T cell receptor beta chains from one sample, sequenced in a study of cytomegalovirus exposure and HLA in healthy donors. TCRdb keeps only in-frame clones here, not all; method: immunoSEQ multiplex PCR. The data contain about 160,000 clones, around four fifths of them singletons. The sample taken for sequencing was PBMCs. These receptor sequences come from a young man in good health and CMV-seropositive. CDR3s include the opening cysteine and the closing phenylalanine or tryptophan. A D gene is named only where the DNA matches it firmly. Clone size is shown for a subset of rows, as once, few, many or a class of expanded clone.

d_gene	abundance	v_gene	j_gene	CDR3nt	CDR3aa
TRBD1	.	TRBV10-3	TRBJ2-1	TGTGCCATCAACGGAGGGGATACAGGGGGCCTCGCCTACAATGAGCAGTTCTTC	CAINGGDTGGLAYNEQFF
.	.	TRBV5-1	TRBJ1-4	TGCGCCAGCAGCTTGGGGGCTGGCGGGGTTGAAAAACTGTTTTTT	CASSLGAGGVEKLFF
TRBD1	.	TRBV5-1	TRBJ1-1	TGCGCCAGCAGCTTGAGGGGGGTCGGGACAGTTATGAACACTGAAGCTTTCTTT	CASSLRGVGTVMNTEAFF
.	.	TRBV19	TRBJ1-2	TGTGCCAGTAGTATAGATCCTAACCCAGGGGTCGACTATGGCTACACCTTC	CASSIDPNPGVDYGYTF
TRBD1	.	TRBV29-1	TRBJ2-3	TGCAGCGCGTCGGACAGGTCTAGCACAGATACGCAGTATTTT	CSASDRSSTDTQYF
TRBD2	.	TRBV4-3	TRBJ2-7	TGCGCCAGCAGCCAAGGAGGGCTAGCGGGGCAAGTTTCCTACGAGCAGTACTTC	CASSQGGLAGQVSYEQYF
.	.	TRBV5-1	TRBJ2-6	TGCGCCAGCAGCTTGCCGGGCTCTGGGGCCAACGTCCTGACTTTC	CASSLPGSGANVLTF
TRBD1	few	TRBV10-1	TRBJ2-1	TGCGCCAGCAGTGAGTCGACAGGGTCTCTCAATGAGCAGTTCTTC	CASSESTGSLNEQFF
TRBD1	.	TRBV27	TRBJ1-2	TGTGCCAGCAGTAGACAGGGGAAGCGGGCTAACTATGGCTACACCTTC	CASSRQGKRANYGYTF
TRBD1	.	TRBV7-6	TRBJ1-2	TGTGCCAGCAGCTTAGGGGACAGGGAGGGAGGTAGCTATGGCTACACCTTC	CASSLGDREGGSYGYTF
.	few	TRBV9	TRBJ2-1	TGTGCCAGCAGCCAGAACAGGGTTAAGAATGAGCAGTTCTTC	CASSQNRVKNEQFF
TRBD1	once	TRBV29-1	TRBJ2-2	TGCAGCGCAGTTGGTATCGGGACAGGGGATCCCGGGGAGCTGTTTTTT	CSAVGIGTGDPGELFF
TRBD2	.	TRBV7-9	TRBJ2-1	TGTGCCAGCAGCTTTACGGGGGGAGCTCCTGAGCAGTTCTTC	CASSFTGGAPEQFF
.	.	TRBV2	TRBJ1-1	TGTGCCAGCAGTGCCGAACAGGAAACTGAAGCTTTCTTT	CASSAEQETEAFF
.	.	TRBV5-6	TRBJ2-7	TGTGCCAGCAGCTTGGGCCTACCCTACTACGAGCAGTACTTC	CASSLGLPYYEQYF
.	few	TRBV7-2	TRBJ2-5	TGTGCCAGTAGCTTAGAGGGGCCGGTAGAGACCCAGTACTTC	CASSLEGPVETQYF
TRBD1	.	TRBV19	TRBJ2-2	TGTGCCAGTAGCTACAGGGGTAACGCCGGGGAGCTGTTTTTT	CASSYRGNAGELFF
.	.	TRBV6-5	TRBJ1-2	TGTGCCAGCAGTTATGGAGGAACCTATGGCTACACCTTC	CASSYGGTYGYTF
TRBD2	.	TRBV30	TRBJ2-1	TGTGCCTGGAAAGGGTGGCGGGGGGGTTTCTACAATGAGCAGTTCTTC	CAWKGWRGGFYNEQFF
TRBD1	.	TRBV29-1	TRBJ2-7	TGCAGCGTCTCGGTAGGGGGCGTCTCCTACGAGCAGTACTTC	CSVSVGGVSYEQYF
.	.	TRBV29-1	TRBJ1-5	TGCAGCGTTGGGGGCTGGGGGGATCAGCCCCAGCATTTT	CSVGGWGDQPQHF
.	.	TRBV7-2	TRBJ1-2	TGTGCCAGCAGCTTAGTCCTAGAGAAGCCCTATGGCTACACCTTC	CASSLVLEKPYGYTF
TRBD1	few	TRBV4-2	TRBJ2-7	TGTGCCAGCAGCCAAGAGTTCGGGCAGGGGGACGAGCAGTACTTC	CASSQEFGQGDEQYF
TRBD1	.	TRBV4-1	TRBJ1-4	TGCGCCAGCAGCCAAGAGGGGTCTCCGGGACAGGTTAATGAAAAACTGTTTTTT	CASSQEGSPGQVNEKLFF
TRBD2	.	TRBV9	TRBJ2-3	TGTGCCAGCAGCGTACAGCGGGAGCCAGATACGCAGTATTTT	CASSVQREPDTQYF
.	.	TRBV5-8	TRBJ2-7	TGTGCCAGCAGCTCGCACAGGGTTAGCTCCTACGAGCAGTACTTC	CASSSHRVSSYEQYF
.	.	TRBV19	TRBJ1-4	TGTGCCAGTAGTATAAAGGGGGACCGAATGAATGAAAAACTGTTTTTT	CASSIKGDRMNEKLFF